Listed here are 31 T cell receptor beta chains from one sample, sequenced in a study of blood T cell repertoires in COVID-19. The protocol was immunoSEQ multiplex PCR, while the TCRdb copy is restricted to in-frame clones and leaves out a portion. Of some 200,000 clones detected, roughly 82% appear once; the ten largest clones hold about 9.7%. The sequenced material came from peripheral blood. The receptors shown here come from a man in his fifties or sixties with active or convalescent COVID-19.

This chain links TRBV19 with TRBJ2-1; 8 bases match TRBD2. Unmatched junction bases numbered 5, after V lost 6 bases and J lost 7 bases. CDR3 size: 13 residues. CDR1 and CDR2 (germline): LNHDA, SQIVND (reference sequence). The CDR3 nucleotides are TGTGCCAGTAGGGGACTAGAAGGGAATGAGCAGTTCTTC. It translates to CASRGLEGNEQFF.

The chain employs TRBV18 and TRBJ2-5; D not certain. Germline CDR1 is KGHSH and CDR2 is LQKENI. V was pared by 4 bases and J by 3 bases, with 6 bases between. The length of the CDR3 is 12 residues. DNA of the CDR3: TGTGCCAGCTCACTGGCGGAAGAGACCCAGTACTTC. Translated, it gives CASSLAEETQYF.

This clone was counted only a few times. The CDR3 spells CASSGGVHTEAFF. In DNA form, the CDR3 reads TGTGCCAGCAGCGGGGGGGTCCACACTGAAGCTTTCTTT. This sequence joins TRBV7-2 and TRBJ1-1; possible D gene TRBD1, 5 bases. CDR1 is SGHTA, CDR2 FQGNSA, per germline. Trimming left V 5 bases short and J 3 bases short, with 10 bases between. The CDR3 extends over 13 amino acids.

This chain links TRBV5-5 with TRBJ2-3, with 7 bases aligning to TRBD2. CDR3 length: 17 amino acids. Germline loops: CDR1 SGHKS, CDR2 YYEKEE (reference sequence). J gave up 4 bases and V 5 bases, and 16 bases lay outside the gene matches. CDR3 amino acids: CASSHTNSGFFADTQYF. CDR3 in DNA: TGTGCCAGCAGTCACACGAATAGCGGGTTTTTTGCAGATACGCAGTATTTT.

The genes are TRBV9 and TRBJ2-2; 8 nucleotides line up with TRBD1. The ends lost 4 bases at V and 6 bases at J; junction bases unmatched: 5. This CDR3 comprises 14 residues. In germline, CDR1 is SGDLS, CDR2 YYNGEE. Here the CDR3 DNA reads TGTGCCAGCAGCTCAGAGGACAGGGCCGGGGAGCTGTTTTTT. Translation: CASSSEDRAGELFF.

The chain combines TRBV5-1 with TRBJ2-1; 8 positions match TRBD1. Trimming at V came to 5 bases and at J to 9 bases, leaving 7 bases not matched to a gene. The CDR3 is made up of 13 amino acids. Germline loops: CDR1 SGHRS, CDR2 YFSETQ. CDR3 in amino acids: CASRQGVGSEQFF. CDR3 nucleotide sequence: TGCGCCAGCAGACAGGGGGTTGGGAGTGAGCAGTTCTTC.

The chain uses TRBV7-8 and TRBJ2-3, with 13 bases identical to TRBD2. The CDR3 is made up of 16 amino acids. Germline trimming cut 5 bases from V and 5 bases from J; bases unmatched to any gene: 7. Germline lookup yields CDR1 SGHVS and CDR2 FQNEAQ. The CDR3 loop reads CASSPLAGGPGDTQYF. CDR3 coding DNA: TGTGCCAGCAGCCCACTAGCGGGAGGGCCGGGAGATACGCAGTATTTT.

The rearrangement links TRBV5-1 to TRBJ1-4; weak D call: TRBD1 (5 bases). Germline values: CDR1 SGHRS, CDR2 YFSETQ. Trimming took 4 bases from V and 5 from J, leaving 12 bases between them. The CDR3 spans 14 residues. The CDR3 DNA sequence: TGCGCCAGCAGCCAAGGGACTGCAAATGAAAAACTGTTTTTT. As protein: CASSQGTANEKLFF.

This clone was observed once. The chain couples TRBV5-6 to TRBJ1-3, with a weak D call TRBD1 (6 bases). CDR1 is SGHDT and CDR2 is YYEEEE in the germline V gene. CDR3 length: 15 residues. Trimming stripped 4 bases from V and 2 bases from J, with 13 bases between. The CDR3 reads CASSTRQDAGNTIYF. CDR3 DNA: TGTGCCAGCAGCACTAGACAGGATGCTGGAAACACCATATATTTT. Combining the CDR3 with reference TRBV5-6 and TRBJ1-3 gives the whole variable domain DAGVTQSPTHLIKTRGQQVTLRCSPKSGHDTVSWYQQALGQGPQFIFQYYEEEERQRGNFPDRFSGHQFPNYSSELNVNALLLGDSALYLCASSTRQDAGNTIYFGEGSWLTVV.

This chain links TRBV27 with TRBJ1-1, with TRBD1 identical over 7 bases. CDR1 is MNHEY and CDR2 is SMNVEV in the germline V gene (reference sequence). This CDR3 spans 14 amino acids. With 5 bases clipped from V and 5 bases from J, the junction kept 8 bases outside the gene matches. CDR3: CASSGDRVGTEAFF. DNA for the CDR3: TGTGCCAGCAGTGGAGACAGGGTTGGGACTGAAGCTTTCTTT.

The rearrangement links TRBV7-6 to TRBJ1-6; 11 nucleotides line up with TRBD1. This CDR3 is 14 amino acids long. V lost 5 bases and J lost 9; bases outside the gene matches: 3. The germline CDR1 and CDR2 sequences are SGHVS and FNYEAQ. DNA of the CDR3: TGTGCCAGCAGCCCGGGACAGGGGGGTTCACCCCTCCACTTT. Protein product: CASSPGQGGSPLHF.

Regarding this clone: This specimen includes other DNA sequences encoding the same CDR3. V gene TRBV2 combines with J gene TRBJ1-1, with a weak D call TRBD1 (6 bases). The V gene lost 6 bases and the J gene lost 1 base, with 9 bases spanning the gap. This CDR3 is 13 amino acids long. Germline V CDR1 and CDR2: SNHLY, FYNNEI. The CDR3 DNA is TGTGCCAGCAGGCTACAGGGGAACACTGAAGCTTTCTTT. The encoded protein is CASRLQGNTEAFF. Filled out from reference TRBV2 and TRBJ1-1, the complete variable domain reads EPEVTQTPSHQVTQMGQEVILRCVPISNHLYFYWYRQILGQKVEFLVSFYNNEISEKSEIFDDQFSVERPDGSNFTLKIRSTKLEDSAMYFCASRLQGNTEAFFGQGTRLTVV.

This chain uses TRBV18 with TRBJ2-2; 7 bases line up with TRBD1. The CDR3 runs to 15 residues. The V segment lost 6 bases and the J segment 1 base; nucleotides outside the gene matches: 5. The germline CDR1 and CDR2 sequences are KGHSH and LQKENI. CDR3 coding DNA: TGTGCCAGCTCCCACAGACAGGGGAACACCGGGGAGCTGTTTTTT. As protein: CASSHRQGNTGELFF.

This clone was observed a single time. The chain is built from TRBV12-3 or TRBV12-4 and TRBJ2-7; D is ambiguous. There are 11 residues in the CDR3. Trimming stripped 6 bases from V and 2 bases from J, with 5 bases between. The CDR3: CASSLTYEQYF. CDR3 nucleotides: TGTGCCAGCAGCCTAACCTACGAGCAGTACTTC.

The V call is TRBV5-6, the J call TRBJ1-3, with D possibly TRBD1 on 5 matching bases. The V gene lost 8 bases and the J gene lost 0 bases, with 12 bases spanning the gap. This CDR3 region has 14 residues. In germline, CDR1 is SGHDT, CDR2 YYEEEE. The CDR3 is CASGGASSGNTIYF. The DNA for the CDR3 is TGTGCCAGTGGAGGGGCGAGCTCTGGAAACACCATATATTTT. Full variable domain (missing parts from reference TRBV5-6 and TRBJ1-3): DAGVTQSPTHLIKTRGQQVTLRCSPKSGHDTVSWYQQALGQGPQFIFQYYEEEERQRGNFPDRFSGHQFPNYSSELNVNALLLGDSALYLCASGGASSGNTIYFGEGSWLTVV.

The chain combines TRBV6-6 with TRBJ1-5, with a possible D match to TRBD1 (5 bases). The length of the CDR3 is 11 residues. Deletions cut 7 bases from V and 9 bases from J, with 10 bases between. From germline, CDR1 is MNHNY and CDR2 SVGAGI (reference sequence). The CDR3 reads CASNSGGPQHF. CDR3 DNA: TGTGCCAGCAACTCGGGGGGGCCCCAGCATTTT.

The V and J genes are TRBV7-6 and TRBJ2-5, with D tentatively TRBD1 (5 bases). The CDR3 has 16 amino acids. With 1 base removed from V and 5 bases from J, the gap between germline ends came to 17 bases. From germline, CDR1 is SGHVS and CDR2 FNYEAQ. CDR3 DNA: TGTGCCAGCAGCTTAGGCGGAGTCGCCAGGGCGGAGACCCAGTACTTC. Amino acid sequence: CASSLGGVARAETQYF.

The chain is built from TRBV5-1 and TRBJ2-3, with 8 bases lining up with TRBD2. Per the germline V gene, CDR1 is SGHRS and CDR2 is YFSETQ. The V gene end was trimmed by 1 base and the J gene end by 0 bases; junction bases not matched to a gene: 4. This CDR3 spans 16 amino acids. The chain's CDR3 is CASSLRGGTSTDTQYF. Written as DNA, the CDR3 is TGCGCCAGCAGCTTGCGGGGGGGCACTAGCACAGATACGCAGTATTTT.

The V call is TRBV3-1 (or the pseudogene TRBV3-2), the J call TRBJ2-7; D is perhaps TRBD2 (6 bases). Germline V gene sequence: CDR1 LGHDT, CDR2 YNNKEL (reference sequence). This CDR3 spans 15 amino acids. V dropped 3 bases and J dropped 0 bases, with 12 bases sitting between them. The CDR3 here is CASSQSGLLSYEQYF. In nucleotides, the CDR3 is TGTGCCAGCAGCCAGTCGGGACTCCTCTCCTACGAGCAGTACTTC.

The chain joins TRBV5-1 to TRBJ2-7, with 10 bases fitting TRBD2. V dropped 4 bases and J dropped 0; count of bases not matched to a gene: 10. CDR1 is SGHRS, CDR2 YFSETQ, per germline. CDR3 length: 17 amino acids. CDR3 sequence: CASSEEIAGGISYEQYF. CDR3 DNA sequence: TGCGCCAGCAGCGAGGAGATAGCGGGAGGTATCTCCTACGAGCAGTACTTC.

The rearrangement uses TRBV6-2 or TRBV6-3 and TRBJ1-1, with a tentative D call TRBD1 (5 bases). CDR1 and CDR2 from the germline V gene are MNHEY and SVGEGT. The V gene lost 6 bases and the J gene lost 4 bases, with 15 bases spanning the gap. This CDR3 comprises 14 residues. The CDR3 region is CASSQEQAPTEAFF. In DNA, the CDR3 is TGTGCCAGCAGCCAAGAACAGGCGCCCACTGAAGCTTTCTTT.

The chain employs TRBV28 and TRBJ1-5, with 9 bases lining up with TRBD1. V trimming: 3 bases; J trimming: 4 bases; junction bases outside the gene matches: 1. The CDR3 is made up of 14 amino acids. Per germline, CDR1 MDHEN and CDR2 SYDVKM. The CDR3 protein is CASSLGTGNQPQHF. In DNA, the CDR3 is TGTGCCAGCAGTTTGGGGACAGGGAATCAGCCCCAGCATTTT.

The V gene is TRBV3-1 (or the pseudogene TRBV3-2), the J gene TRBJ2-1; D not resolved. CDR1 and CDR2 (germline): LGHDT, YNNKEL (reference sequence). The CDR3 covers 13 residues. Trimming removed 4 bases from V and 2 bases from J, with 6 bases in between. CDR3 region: CASSPEPYNEQFF. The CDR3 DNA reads TGTGCCAGCAGCCCGGAGCCCTACAATGAGCAGTTCTTC.

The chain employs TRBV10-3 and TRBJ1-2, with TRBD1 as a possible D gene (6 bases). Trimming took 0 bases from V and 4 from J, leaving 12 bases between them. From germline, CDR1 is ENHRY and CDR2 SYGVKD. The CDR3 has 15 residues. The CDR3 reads CAISESGTSTYGYTF. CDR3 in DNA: TGTGCCATCAGTGAGTCCGGGACATCCACCTATGGCTACACCTTC.

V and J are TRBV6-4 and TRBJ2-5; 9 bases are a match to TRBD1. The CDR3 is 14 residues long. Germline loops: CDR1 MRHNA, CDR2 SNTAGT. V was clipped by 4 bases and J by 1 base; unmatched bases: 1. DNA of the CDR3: TGTGCCAGCAGTGGGGACAGGGTCCAAGAGACCCAGTACTTC. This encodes CASSGDRVQETQYF.

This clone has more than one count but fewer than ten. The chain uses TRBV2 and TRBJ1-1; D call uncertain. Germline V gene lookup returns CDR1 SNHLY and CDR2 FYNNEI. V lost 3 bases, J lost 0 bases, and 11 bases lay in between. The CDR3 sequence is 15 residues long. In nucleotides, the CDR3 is TGTGCCAGCAGTGACAGATCCCTCATGAACACTGAAGCTTTCTTT. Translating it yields CASSDRSLMNTEAFF.

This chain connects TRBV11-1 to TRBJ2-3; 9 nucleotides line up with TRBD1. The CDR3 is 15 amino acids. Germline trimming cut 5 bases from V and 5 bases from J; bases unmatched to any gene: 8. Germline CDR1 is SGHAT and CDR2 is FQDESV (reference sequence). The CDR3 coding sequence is TGTGCCAGCAGCCCAGACAGGGGGAGGGAAGATACGCAGTATTTT. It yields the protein CASSPDRGREDTQYF.

As DNA, the CDR3 is TGTGCCAGCAGCTCCCGGGAGATGGCCTACAATGAGCAGTTCTTC. Encoded protein: CASSSREMAYNEQFF. The chain carries TRBV7-9 and TRBJ2-1; D is possibly TRBD2 (6 bases). CDR3 size: 15 residues. Germline CDR1 is SEHNR and CDR2 is FQNEAQ (reference sequence). The V end lost 4 bases, the J end lost 2 bases, and 12 bases lay between the germline ends.

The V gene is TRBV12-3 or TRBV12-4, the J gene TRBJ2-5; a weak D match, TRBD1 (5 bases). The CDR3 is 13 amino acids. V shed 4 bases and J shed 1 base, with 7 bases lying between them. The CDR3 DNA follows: TGTGCCAGCAGTTGGGGCAGCCAAGAGACCCAGTACTTC. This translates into CASSWGSQETQYF.

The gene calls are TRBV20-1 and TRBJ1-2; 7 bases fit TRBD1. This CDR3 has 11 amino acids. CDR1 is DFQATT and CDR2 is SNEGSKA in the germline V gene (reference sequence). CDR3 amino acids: CSANRGGGYTF. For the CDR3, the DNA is TGCAGCGCAAACAGGGGTGGTGGCTACACCTTC.

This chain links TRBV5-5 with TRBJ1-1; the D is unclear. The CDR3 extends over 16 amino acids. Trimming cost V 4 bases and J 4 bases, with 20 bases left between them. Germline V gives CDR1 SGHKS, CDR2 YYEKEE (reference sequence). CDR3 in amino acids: CASSPNPSRRGTEAFF. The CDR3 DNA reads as TGTGCCAGCAGCCCGAATCCTTCGAGGCGGGGCACTGAAGCTTTCTTT.